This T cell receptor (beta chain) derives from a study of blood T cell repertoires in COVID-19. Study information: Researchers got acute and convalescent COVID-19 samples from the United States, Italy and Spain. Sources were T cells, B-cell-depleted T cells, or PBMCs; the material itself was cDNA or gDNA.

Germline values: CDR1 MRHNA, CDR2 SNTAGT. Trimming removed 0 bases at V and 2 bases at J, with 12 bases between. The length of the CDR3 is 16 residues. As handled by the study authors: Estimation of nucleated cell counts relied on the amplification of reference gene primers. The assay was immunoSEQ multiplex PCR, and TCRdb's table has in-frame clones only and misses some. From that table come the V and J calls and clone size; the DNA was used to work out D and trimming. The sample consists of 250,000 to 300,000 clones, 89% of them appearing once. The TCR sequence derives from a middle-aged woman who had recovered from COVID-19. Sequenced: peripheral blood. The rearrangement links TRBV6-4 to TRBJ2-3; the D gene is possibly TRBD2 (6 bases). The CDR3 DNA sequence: TGTGCCAGCAGTGACTCGTCCCGGAGGGACACAGATACGCAGTATTTT. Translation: CASSDSSRRDTDTQYF.